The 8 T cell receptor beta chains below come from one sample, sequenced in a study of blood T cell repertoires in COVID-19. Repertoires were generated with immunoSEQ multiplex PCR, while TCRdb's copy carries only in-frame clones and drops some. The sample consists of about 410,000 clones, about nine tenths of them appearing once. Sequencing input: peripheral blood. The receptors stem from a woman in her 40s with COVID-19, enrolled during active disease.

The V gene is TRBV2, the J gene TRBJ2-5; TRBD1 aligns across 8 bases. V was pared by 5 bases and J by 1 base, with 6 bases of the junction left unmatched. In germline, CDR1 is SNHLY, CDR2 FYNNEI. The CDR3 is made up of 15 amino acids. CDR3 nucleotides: TGTGCCAGCAGTTCTCAAGGACAGGGCCAAGAGACCCAGTACTTC. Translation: CASSSQGQGQETQYF.

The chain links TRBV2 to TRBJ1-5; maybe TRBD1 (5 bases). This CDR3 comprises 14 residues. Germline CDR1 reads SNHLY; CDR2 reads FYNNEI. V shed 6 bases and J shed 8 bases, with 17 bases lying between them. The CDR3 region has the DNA TGTGCCAGCAGCCTATACAGGTTGCTGGAGCCCCAGCATTTT. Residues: CASSLYRLLEPQHF.

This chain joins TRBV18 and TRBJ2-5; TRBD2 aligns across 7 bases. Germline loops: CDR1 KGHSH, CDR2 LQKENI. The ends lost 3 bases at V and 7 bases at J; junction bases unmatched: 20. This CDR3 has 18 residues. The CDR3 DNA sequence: TGTGCCAGCTCACCTTCGATAGCGGGCGGCGATAATCAACTGACCCAGTACTTC. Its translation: CASSPSIAGGDNQLTQYF.

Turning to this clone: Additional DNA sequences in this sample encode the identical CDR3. CDR3 bases: TGCGCCAGCAGCCCGGACACCTCTGGAAACACCATATATTTT. This gives the protein CASSPDTSGNTIYF. The chain has TRBV5-1 and TRBJ1-3; maybe TRBD1 (5 bases). Trimming shortened V by 4 bases and J by 0 bases, and 8 bases separated the two germline ends. CDR1 and CDR2 from the germline V gene are SGHRS and YFSETQ. The CDR3 is 14 amino acids.

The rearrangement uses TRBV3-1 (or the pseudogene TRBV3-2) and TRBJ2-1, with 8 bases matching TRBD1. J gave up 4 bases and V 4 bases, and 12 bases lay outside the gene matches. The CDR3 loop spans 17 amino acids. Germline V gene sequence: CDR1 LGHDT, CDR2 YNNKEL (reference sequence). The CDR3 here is CASSPKTGQGPYNEQFF. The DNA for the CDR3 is TGTGCCAGCAGCCCGAAGACCGGACAGGGCCCTTACAATGAGCAGTTCTTC.

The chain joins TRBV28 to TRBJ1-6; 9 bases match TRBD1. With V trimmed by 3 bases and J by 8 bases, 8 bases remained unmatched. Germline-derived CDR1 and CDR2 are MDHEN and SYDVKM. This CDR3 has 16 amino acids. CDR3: CASSFFTGTGYSPLHF. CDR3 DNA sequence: TGTGCCAGCAGTTTCTTCACCGGGACAGGGTATTCACCCCTCCACTTT. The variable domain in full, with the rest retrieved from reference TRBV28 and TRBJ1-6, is DVKVTQSSRYLVKRTGEKVFLECVQDMDHENMFWYRQDPGLGLRLIYFSYDVKMKEKGDIPEGYSVSREKKERFSLILESASTNQTSMYLCASSFFTGTGYSPLHFGNGTRLTVT.

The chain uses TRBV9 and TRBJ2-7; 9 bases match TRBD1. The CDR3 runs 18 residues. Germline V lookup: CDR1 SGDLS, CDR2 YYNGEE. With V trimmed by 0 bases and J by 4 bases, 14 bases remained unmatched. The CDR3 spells CASSVASQGAQAMYEQYF. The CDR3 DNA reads TGTGCCAGCAGCGTAGCTTCACAGGGGGCGCAGGCCATGTACGAGCAGTACTTC.

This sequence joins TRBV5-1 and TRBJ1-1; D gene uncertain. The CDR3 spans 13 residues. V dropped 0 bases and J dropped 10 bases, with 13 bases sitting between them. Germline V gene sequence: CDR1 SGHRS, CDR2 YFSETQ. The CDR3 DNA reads TGCGCCAGCAGCTTGGGTGGAGTCAAGGTAGCTTTCTTT. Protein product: CASSLGGVKVAFF.